This entry lists 3 T cell receptor beta chains sequenced from one sample in a study of cytomegalovirus exposure and HLA in healthy donors. 13 Jbeta primers and 60 Vbeta primers were used for the PCR. Generated by immunoSEQ multiplex PCR, the TCRdb table keeps only in-frame clones and is missing some. The sample shows tens of thousands of clones, 80% of them seen only once. Sequencing input: PBMCs. These receptors were obtained from a man between 45 and 60 years old in good health and CMV-seropositive.

V and J are TRBV18 and TRBJ2-5; 9 bases map to TRBD1. V dropped 4 bases and J dropped 2; count of bases not matched to a gene: 2. This CDR3 region has 14 residues. Germline V gives CDR1 KGHSH, CDR2 LQKENI. CDR3 amino acids: CASSQGTGQETQYF. CDR3 in DNA: TGTGCCAGCTCACAAGGGACAGGGCAAGAGACCCAGTACTTC.

The genes are TRBV5-1 and TRBJ2-1; tentatively, D is TRBD1 (6 bases). From germline, CDR1 is SGHRS and CDR2 YFSETQ. This CDR3 has 16 amino acids. Trimming took off 2 bases at V and 4 bases at J, with 16 bases between the two ends. The CDR3 protein is CASSLSYGGGYNEQFF. CDR3 coding DNA: TGCGCCAGCAGCTTAAGCTATGGGGGCGGGTACAATGAGCAGTTCTTC. Using reference TRBV5-1 and TRBJ2-1 for the parts outside the CDR3, the full variable domain is KAGVTQTPRYLIKTRGQQVTLSCSPISGHRSVSWYQQTPGQGLQFLFEYFSETQRNKGNFPGRFSGRQFSNSRSEMNVSTLELGDSALYLCASSLSYGGGYNEQFFGPGTRLTVL.

The chain has TRBV27 and TRBJ2-7; 7 nucleotides align to TRBD1. J was trimmed by 0 bases and V by 4 bases; bases with no gene match: 6. The CDR3 is 15 amino acids. From germline, CDR1 is MNHEY and CDR2 SMNVEV (reference sequence). Written as DNA, the CDR3 is TGTGCCAGCAGTTACTCAGGGGACAGCTCCTACGAGCAGTACTTC. Amino acids: CASSYSGDSSYEQYF.